In this sample, the clone carrying this T cell receptor (beta chain) is medium-sized (0.01 to 0.1%). Its target is not known. From live CD3+CD8+TCRalphabeta+ cells, four PD-1 and/or TIGIT subsets were sorted. This sample stems from a study of circulating CD8 cells and anti-PD-1 response in melanoma. General study findings and limits: Expanded sorted subsets were checked for tumor reactivity using peptides.

J was trimmed by 8 bases and V by 4 bases; bases with no gene match: 8. The CDR3 loop spans 14 amino acids. The germline gives CDR1 SGDLS, CDR2 YYNGEE. The QIAseq Immune Repertoire TCR panel built the libraries from roughly 15 ng of total RNA. From the reads, TCRdb called clonotypes with MiXCR, one entry per CDR3 protein. This sample yields a few thousand distinct CDR3 sequences, of which 6.5% to 8% are seen a single time; about 2.9% belongs to the top ten. The source was CD8+ T cells from PBMCs, collected at baseline or after one month of anti-PD-1 therapy (not recorded which). This sequence was found in a human donor with melanoma. The chain combines TRBV9 with TRBJ2-1; 8 bases align to TRBD1. CDR3 coding DNA: TGTGCCAGCAGCACTACAGGGGGGTTCGATGAGCAGTTCTTC. It codes for CASSTTGGFDEQFF.